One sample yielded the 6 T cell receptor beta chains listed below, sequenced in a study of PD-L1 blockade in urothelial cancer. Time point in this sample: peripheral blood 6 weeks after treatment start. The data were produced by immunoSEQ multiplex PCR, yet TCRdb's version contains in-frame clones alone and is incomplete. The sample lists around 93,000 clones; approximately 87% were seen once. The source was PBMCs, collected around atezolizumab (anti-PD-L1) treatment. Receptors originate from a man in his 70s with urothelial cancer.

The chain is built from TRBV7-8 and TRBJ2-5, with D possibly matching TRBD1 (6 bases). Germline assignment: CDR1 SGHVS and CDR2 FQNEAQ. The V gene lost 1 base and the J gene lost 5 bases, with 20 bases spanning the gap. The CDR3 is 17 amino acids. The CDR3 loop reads CASSLVYVSGDGETQYF. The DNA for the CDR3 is TGTGCCAGCAGCTTAGTTTATGTGTCAGGGGATGGCGAGACCCAGTACTTC. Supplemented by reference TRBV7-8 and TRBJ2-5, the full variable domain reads GAGVSQSPRYKVAKRGQDVALRCDPISGHVSLFWYQQALGQGPEFLTYFQNEAQLDKSGLPSDRFFAERPEGSVSTLKIQRTQQEDSAVYLCASSLVYVSGDGETQYFGPGTRLLVL.

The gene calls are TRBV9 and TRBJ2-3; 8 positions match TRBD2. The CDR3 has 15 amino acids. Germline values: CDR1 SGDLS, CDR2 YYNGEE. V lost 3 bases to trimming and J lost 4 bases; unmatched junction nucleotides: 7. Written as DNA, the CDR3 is TGTGCCAGCAGCGCTAGAGCGGGAGCCCCAGATACGCAGTATTTT. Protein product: CASSARAGAPDTQYF. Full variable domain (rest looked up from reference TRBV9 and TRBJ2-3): DSGVTQTPKHLITATGQRVTLRCSPRSGDLSVYWYQQSLDQGLQFLIQYYNGEERAKGNILERFSAQQFPDLHSELNLSSLELGDSALYFCASSARAGAPDTQYFGPGTRLTVL.

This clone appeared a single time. The DNA of the CDR3 is TGTGCCATCAGAACCACAGGGGGAAGCTCTGGAAACACCATATATTTT. Its protein product is CAIRTTGGSSGNTIYF. The chain joins TRBV10-3 to TRBJ1-3; TRBD1 agrees at 8 bases. Germline lookup yields CDR1 ENHRY and CDR2 SYGVKD. V was pared by 6 bases and J by 0 bases, with 7 bases of the junction left unmatched. The CDR3 has 16 residues.

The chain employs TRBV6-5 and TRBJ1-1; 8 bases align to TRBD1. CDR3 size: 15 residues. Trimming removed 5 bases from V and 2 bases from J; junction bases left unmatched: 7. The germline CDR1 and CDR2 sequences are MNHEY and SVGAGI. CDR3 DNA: TGTGCCAGCAGTATGGACCAGGGGGCAAACACTGAAGCTTTCTTT. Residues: CASSMDQGANTEAFF.

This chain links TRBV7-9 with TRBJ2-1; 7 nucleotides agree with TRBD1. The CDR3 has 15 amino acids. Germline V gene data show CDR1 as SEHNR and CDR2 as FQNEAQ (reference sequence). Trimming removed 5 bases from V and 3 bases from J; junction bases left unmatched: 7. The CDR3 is CASSPGQTNYNEQFF. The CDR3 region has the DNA TGTGCCAGCAGCCCGGGACAGACGAACTACAATGAGCAGTTCTTC.

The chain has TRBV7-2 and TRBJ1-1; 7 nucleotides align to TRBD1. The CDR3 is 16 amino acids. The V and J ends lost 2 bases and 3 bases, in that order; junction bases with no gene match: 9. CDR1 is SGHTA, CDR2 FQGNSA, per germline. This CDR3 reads CASSLRGGQRDTEAFF. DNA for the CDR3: TGTGCCAGCAGCTTACGAGGGGGCCAGCGGGACACTGAAGCTTTCTTT.